Listed below are T cell receptor beta chains from one sample, sequenced in a study of human thymus T cells. Only in-frame clones appear in the TCRdb table, and some are missing; sequencing was by immunoSEQ multiplex PCR. Of under 150,000 clones detected, around 94% appear once; the ten largest clones hold 0.02% to 0.025%. The material sequenced was thymus tissue. The receptors were gathered from a boy under three years old with a congenital heart defect but otherwise immunologically healthy. CDR3s leave out the opening cysteine and the closing phenylalanine or tryptophan.

V gene: TRBV30; J gene: TRBJ2-7; CDR3 protein: AWTGQLGYEQY
V gene: TRBV6-5; J gene: TRBJ1-1; CDR3 protein: ASSEKGAF
V gene: TRBV2; J gene: TRBJ2-5; CDR3 protein: ASSEAGVYRQETQY
V gene: TRBV28; J gene: TRBJ1-2; CDR3 protein: ASSPTVPYYGYT
V gene: TRBV7-2; J gene: TRBJ2-1; CDR3 protein: ASSLRRGNEQF
V gene: TRBV29-1; J gene: TRBJ2-5; CDR3 protein: SVTGGETQY
V gene: TRBV5-6; J gene: TRBJ2-2; CDR3 protein: ASSNRRDFRLGELF
V gene: TRBV15; J gene: TRBJ2-1; CDR3 protein: ATSFSTGGPDEQF
V gene: TRBV13; J gene: TRBJ2-1; CDR3 protein: ASSPRAGPYNEQF
V gene: TRBV5-1; J gene: TRBJ2-4; CDR3 protein: ASSGGQEFWAKNIQY
V gene: TRBV12-5; J gene: TRBJ1-1; CDR3 protein: ASAPRRNTEAF
V gene: TRBV6-5; J gene: TRBJ1-2; CDR3 protein: ASSYSRGGANYGYT
V gene: TRBV7-2; J gene: TRBJ1-5; CDR3 protein: ASSLVPPHSLNRVQPQH
V gene: TRBV5-1; J gene: TRBJ2-7; CDR3 protein: ASSLAGLDYEQY
V gene: TRBV11-3; J gene: TRBJ1-2; CDR3 protein: ASSTGDNGGYT
V gene: TRBV6-5; J gene: TRBJ1-2; CDR3 protein: AGPPDGYT
V gene: TRBV5-1; J gene: TRBJ2-2; CDR3 protein: ASSLVERDNTGELF
V gene: TRBV4-1; J gene: TRBJ1-2; CDR3 protein: ASLGGYGYT
V gene: TRBV4-1; J gene: TRBJ2-1; CDR3 protein: ASSLSRASGGVEQF
V gene: TRBV5-6; J gene: TRBJ1-2; CDR3 protein: ASSYRPGHYYGYT
V gene: TRBV6-1; J gene: TRBJ1-4; CDR3 protein: ASTGRTNEKLF
V gene: TRBV4-2; J gene: TRBJ2-3; CDR3 protein: ASSPGGEGSDTQY